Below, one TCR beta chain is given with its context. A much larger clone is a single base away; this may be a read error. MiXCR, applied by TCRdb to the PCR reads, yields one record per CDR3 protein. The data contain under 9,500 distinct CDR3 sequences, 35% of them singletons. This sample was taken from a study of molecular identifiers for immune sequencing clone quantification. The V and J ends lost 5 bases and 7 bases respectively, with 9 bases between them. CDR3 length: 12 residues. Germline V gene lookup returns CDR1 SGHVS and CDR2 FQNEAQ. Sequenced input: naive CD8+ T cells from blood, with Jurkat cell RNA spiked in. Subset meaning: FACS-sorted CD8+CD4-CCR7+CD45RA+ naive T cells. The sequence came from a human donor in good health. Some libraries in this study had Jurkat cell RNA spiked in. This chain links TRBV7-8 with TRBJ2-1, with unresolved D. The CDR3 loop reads CASSPRTNEQFF. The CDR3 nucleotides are TGTGCCAGCAGCCCGAGAACGAATGAGCAGTTCTTC.